The 18 T cell receptor beta chains reported below all come from one sample, sequenced in a study of blood T cell repertoires in COVID-19. Clones were sequenced by immunoSEQ multiplex PCR, and TCRdb holds only the in-frame ones, with some missing. The repertoire holds around 290,000 clones, with around 90% as singletons. Sequencing input: PBMCs or T cells enriched from blood (not recorded which). The receptors were gathered from a woman aged 30 to 39 who had recovered from COVID-19.

The chain carries TRBV5-6 and TRBJ2-1, with a tentative D call TRBD1 (6 bases). Germline CDR1 SGHDT, CDR2 YYEEEE. V gave up 4 bases and J gave up 8 bases, with 25 bases separating them. The CDR3 is 17 residues long. The CDR3 DNA reads as TGTGCCAGCAGCAGACTAACAGGGCCGACGATTAAGGATGAGCAGTTCTTC. Encoded protein: CASSRLTGPTIKDEQFF.

This sequence joins TRBV7-3 and TRBJ2-1; no clear D. V lost 3 bases and J lost 0, with 9 bases in between. This CDR3 has 15 residues. CDR1 SGHTA and CDR2 FQGTGA come from the germline V gene. CDR3 nucleotide sequence: TGTGCCAGCAGCTTGCAGGTCAGCTCCTACAATGAGCAGTTCTTC. Protein sequence: CASSLQVSSYNEQFF. The full variable domain, rest sourced from reference TRBV7-3 and TRBJ2-1, is GAGVSQTPSNKVTEKGKYVELRCDPISGHTALYWYRQSLGQGPEFLIYFQGTGAADDSGLPNDRFFAVRPEGSVSTLKIQRTERGDSAVYLCASSLQVSSYNEQFFGPGTRLTVL.

The gene calls are TRBV6-1 and TRBJ1-5; TRBD1 matches 7 bases. Germline loops: CDR1 MNHNS, CDR2 SASEGT. Trimming took 2 bases from V and 0 from J; bases not matched to a gene: 4. CDR3 size: 16 residues. This CDR3 is CASSEWGQLSNQPQHF. The CDR3 DNA sequence: TGTGCCAGCAGTGAATGGGGACAGCTTAGCAATCAGCCCCAGCATTTT.

Only a few counts were recorded for this clone. The genes are TRBV5-1 and TRBJ1-5; D remains unclear. Trimming took off 7 bases at V and 9 bases at J, with 8 bases between the two ends. Germline V lookup: CDR1 SGHRS, CDR2 YFSETQ. The CDR3 runs to 10 residues. The CDR3 here is CASPDWPQHF. In nucleotides, the CDR3 is TGCGCCAGCCCGGACTGGCCCCAGCATTTT.

The V and J genes are TRBV12-3 or TRBV12-4 and TRBJ2-7; no definite D call. This CDR3 is built from 13 residues. Trimming cost V 6 bases and J 2 bases, with 11 bases left between them. CDR3 bases: TGTGCCAGCAGCTCGACTCTGACCTACGAGCAGTACTTC. This gives the protein CASSSTLTYEQYF.

CDR3 region: CASIRGREHDNEQFF. CDR3 DNA: TGTGCCAGCATCCGGGGGCGGGAGCACGACAATGAGCAGTTCTTC. The J gene is TRBJ2-1, the V gene TRBV9; tentative D call: TRBD2 (7 bases). V was pared by 6 bases and J by 5 bases, with 18 bases between. The CDR3 contains 15 residues. Looked up from germline, CDR1 is SGDLS and CDR2 is YYNGEE.

The chain couples TRBV19 to TRBJ2-4; D is possibly TRBD1 (6 bases). V shed 3 bases and J shed 3 bases, with 12 bases lying between them. Germline V gene data show CDR1 as LNHDA and CDR2 as SQIVND (reference sequence). This CDR3 is 15 amino acids long. The chain's CDR3 is CASSIGRDIKNIQYF. CDR3 nucleotide sequence: TGTGCCAGTAGTATCGGCCGGGACATCAAAAACATTCAGTACTTC.

The chain combines TRBV19 with TRBJ1-3, with unresolved D. Trimming removed 3 bases at V and 9 bases at J, with 12 bases between. The CDR3 covers 13 residues. Germline V gives CDR1 LNHDA, CDR2 SQIVND (reference sequence). CDR3 residues: CASSIPNSGTIYF. The CDR3 DNA follows: TGTGCCAGTAGTATCCCAAATTCGGGCACCATATATTTT.

This clone occurred a few times. This sequence joins TRBV7-2 and TRBJ1-5; D not certain. CDR1 SGHTA and CDR2 FQGNSA come from the germline V gene. The CDR3 length is 14 residues. V dropped 1 base and J dropped 5 bases, with 9 bases sitting between them. This CDR3 reads CASSLEQFDQPQHF. The CDR3 DNA reads as TGTGCCAGCAGCTTAGAACAGTTTGATCAGCCCCAGCATTTT.

In DNA form, the CDR3 reads TGTGCCAGCAGCCAAGACACCTTTAACTATGGCTACACCTTC. Translating gives CASSQDTFNYGYTF. The genes are TRBV28 and TRBJ1-2; D unresolved. This CDR3 comprises 14 residues. From germline, CDR1 is MDHEN and CDR2 SYDVKM. V lost 6 bases and J lost 1, with 12 bases in between.

This sequence joins TRBV6-1 and TRBJ2-2, with unresolved D. The length of the CDR3 is 15 residues. The V end was cut by 5 bases, the J end by 0 bases, with 10 bases between. Germline V lookup: CDR1 MNHNS, CDR2 SASEGT. The CDR3, as DNA: TGTGCCAGCAGTATCCTATTACCGAACACCGGGGAGCTGTTTTTT. Translation: CASSILLPNTGELFF.

CDR3 residues: CASSQGEDRGKLAFF. The CDR3 DNA reads as TGCGCCAGCAGCCAAGGGGAAGACAGGGGGAAGTTAGCTTTCTTT. The rearrangement joins TRBV4-3 to TRBJ1-1, with 9 bases identical to TRBD1. Trimming took 1 base from V and 10 from J; bases not matched to a gene: 10. CDR1 LGHNA and CDR2 YSLEER come from the germline V gene. CDR3 size: 15 residues.

The chain combines TRBV28 with TRBJ2-7; the D gene is possibly TRBD1 (7 bases). Germline V gives CDR1 MDHEN, CDR2 SYDVKM. The CDR3 runs 16 residues. V was trimmed by 3 bases and J by 4 bases, leaving 19 bases between them. CDR3 nucleotide sequence: TGTGCCAGCAGTTTCGTTCGGACAGGAGGGGATTACGAGCAGTACTTC. Residues: CASSFVRTGGDYEQYF.

The CDR3 is CASSSLNPDTQYF. For the CDR3, the DNA is TGTGCCAGCAGCTCCCTAAACCCGGATACGCAGTATTTT. The rearrangement uses TRBV7-3 and TRBJ2-3; D not resolved. CDR3 length: 13 amino acids. Trimming cost V 4 bases and J 6 bases, with 11 bases left between them. Looked up from germline, CDR1 is SGHTA and CDR2 is FQGTGA.

As regards this clone: The sample contains more than one DNA sequence encoding this CDR3. The rearrangement joins TRBV18 to TRBJ1-1, with D possibly TRBD1 on 6 matching bases. The V end lost 3 bases, the J end lost 0 bases, and 8 bases lay between the germline ends. The germline gives CDR1 KGHSH, CDR2 LQKENI. CDR3 size: 14 residues. The CDR3 bases are TGTGCCAGCTCACCTGGGGGCCTGAACACTGAAGCTTTCTTT. It codes for CASSPGGLNTEAFF.

The V gene is TRBV6-2 or TRBV6-3, the J gene TRBJ2-5; TRBD1 might be the D (5 bases). This CDR3 is 11 amino acids long. Per germline, CDR1 MNHEY and CDR2 SVGEGT. V was shortened by 6 bases and J by 7 bases, with 9 bases between the two germline ends. CDR3 sequence reads: CASSPTGTQYF. In DNA, the CDR3 is TGTGCCAGCAGCCCTACAGGGACCCAGTACTTC.

The chain carries TRBV4-3 and TRBJ2-2; unclear D gene. Trimming removed 0 bases at V and 6 bases at J, with 8 bases between. Germline V CDR1 and CDR2: LGHNA, YSLEER. The CDR3 is 14 amino acids. This CDR3 is CASSQDSRAGELFF. As DNA, the CDR3 is TGCGCCAGCAGCCAAGATTCCCGTGCCGGGGAGCTGTTTTTT.

This clone was recorded only once. The chain uses TRBV2 and TRBJ1-5; TRBD1 matches at 10 bases. This CDR3 spans 16 amino acids. Germline CDR1 SNHLY, CDR2 FYNNEI. J gave up 3 bases and V 6 bases, and 8 bases lay outside the gene matches. This CDR3 is CASSDRGRGANQPQHF. The CDR3 DNA reads as TGTGCCAGCAGCGACAGGGGGCGCGGAGCCAATCAGCCCCAGCATTTT.